The 2 T cell receptor beta chains listed next were all sequenced from one sample in a study of molecular identifiers for immune sequencing clone quantification. TCRdb independently ran MiXCR on the PCR reads; one entry per CDR3 protein. The profile shows 75,000 to 95,000 distinct CDR3 sequences, nearly 25% of them singletons. Material for sequencing was naive CD8+ T cells from blood, with Jurkat cell RNA spiked in. Stated subset: FACS-sorted CD8+CD4-CCR7+CD45RA+ naive T cells. These TCRs come from a human donor in good health. Some libraries in this study had Jurkat cell RNA spiked in.

The rearrangement joins TRBV7-9 to TRBJ2-1; D is ambiguous. The ends were cut back, 5 bases at V and 9 bases at J, with 14 bases in the middle. In germline, CDR1 is SEHNR, CDR2 FQNEAQ (reference sequence). The CDR3 spans 13 residues. The CDR3 sequence is CASSAPSPGEQFF. The CDR3, as DNA: TGTGCCAGCAGCGCCCCAAGCCCCGGTGAGCAGTTCTTC. The whole variable domain, filled in from reference TRBV7-9 and TRBJ2-1, reads DTGVSQNPRHKITKRGQNVTFRCDPISEHNRLYWYRQTLGQGPEFLTYFQNEAQLEKSRLLSDRFSAERPKGSFSTLEIQRTEQGDSAMYLCASSAPSPGEQFFGPGTRLTVL.

In the case of this clonotype: It may be a read error: a sequence one base away is much more abundant. The rearrangement uses TRBV7-9 and TRBJ1-1, with D possibly matching TRBD1 (6 bases). The CDR3 loop spans 14 amino acids. The V gene's germline CDR1 is SEHNR and CDR2 FQNEAQ (reference sequence). V lost 2 bases and J lost 1, with 8 bases in between. CDR3 residues: CASSLRQANTEAFF. The CDR3 bases are TGTGCCAGCAGCTTAAGACAGGCGAACACTGAAGCTTTCTTT.